Below, 27 T cell receptor beta chains from the same sample are listed, as sequenced in a study of PD-1 blockade in classical Hodgkin lymphoma. Sequencing used immunoSEQ multiplex PCR; TCRdb keeps in-frame clones, though not all of them. The sample has about 22,000 clones, approximately 68% seen once; the top ten hold 0.95% to 1.5%. Described time point: cycle 4 day 1 (C4D1), after 6 weeks of nivolumab. All patients relapsed after autologous stem cell transplantation, and brentuximab vedotin exposure varied. Magnetic negative selection was used to purify CD4+ T cells from thawed PBMCs. The input for sequencing was CD4+ T cells from blood, taken before the fourth cycle of nivolumab. These receptors were taken from a human donor with classical Hodgkin lymphoma.

The chain employs TRBV6-1 and TRBJ1-2; weak D call: TRBD1 (5 bases). Germline CDR1 MNHNS, CDR2 SASEGT. There are 12 residues in the CDR3. V was pared by 7 bases and J by 4 bases, with 10 bases between. CDR3 nucleotide sequence: TGTGCCAGCACTCGGGGGGGCTATGGCTACACCTTC. Residues: CASTRGGYGYTF.

V gene TRBV18 combines with J gene TRBJ2-1; 8 nucleotides agree with TRBD2. The CDR3 loop spans 18 amino acids. J was trimmed by 0 bases and V by 8 bases; bases with no gene match: 15. Germline V lookup: CDR1 KGHSH, CDR2 LQKENI. The CDR3 region has the DNA TGTGCCAGCACTCCGATAGTGAGCGGGGGACACTCCTACAATGAGCAGTTCTTC. This codes for CASTPIVSGGHSYNEQFF.

The J gene is TRBJ2-5, the V gene TRBV5-4, with 14 bases lining up with TRBD2. CDR1 is SGHNT and CDR2 is YYREEE in the germline V gene (reference sequence). Unmatched junction bases numbered 9, after V lost 4 bases and J lost 4 bases. The CDR3 loop spans 17 amino acids. Here the CDR3 reads CASSQTSGGALGETQYF. The DNA for the CDR3 is TGTGCCAGCAGCCAGACTAGCGGGGGGGCCCTAGGAGAGACCCAGTACTTC.

This rearrangement joins TRBV14 to TRBJ2-2; D uncertain. This CDR3 is 16 amino acids long. Germline CDR1 and CDR2: SGHDN and FVKESK. V dropped 1 base and J dropped 2 bases, with 11 bases sitting between them. The CDR3: CASSQVGQINTGELFF. For the CDR3, the DNA is TGTGCCAGCAGCCAAGTCGGCCAAATCAACACCGGGGAGCTGTTTTTT.

The chain carries TRBV19 and TRBJ1-2; TRBD1 aligns across 7 bases. The CDR3 is made up of 14 amino acids. The V and J ends lost 5 bases and 1 base, in that order; junction bases with no gene match: 4. The germline V gene encodes CDR1 LNHDA and CDR2 SQIVND (reference sequence). CDR3 residues: CASSPTGINYGYTF. The CDR3 nucleotides read TGTGCCAGTAGTCCGACAGGGATTAACTATGGCTACACCTTC.

The chain combines TRBV5-1 with TRBJ2-5, with TRBD2 identical over 11 bases. The trim removed 3 bases at V and 3 bases at J, leaving 4 bases unmatched. CDR3 length: 15 residues. The germline CDR1 and CDR2 sequences are SGHRS and YFSETQ. The CDR3 coding sequence is TGCGCCAGCAGCTACGAGACTAGCGGGGAAGAGACCCAGTACTTC. Protein product: CASSYETSGEETQYF. The full variable domain, rest sourced from reference TRBV5-1 and TRBJ2-5, is KAGVTQTPRYLIKTRGQQVTLSCSPISGHRSVSWYQQTPGQGLQFLFEYFSETQRNKGNFPGRFSGRQFSNSRSEMNVSTLELGDSALYLCASSYETSGEETQYFGPGTRLLVL.

The chain links TRBV4-3 to TRBJ1-2; D is ambiguous. Per the germline V gene, CDR1 is LGHNA and CDR2 is YSLEER. This CDR3 has 14 residues. Trimming removed 0 bases at V and 7 bases at J, with 12 bases between. CDR3 DNA: TGCGCCAGCAGCCAAGATTGGAGGGTGGGTGGCTACACCTTC. Amino acids: CASSQDWRVGGYTF.

This clone turned up a few times. This rearrangement joins TRBV4-1 to TRBJ1-2, with 7 bases lining up with TRBD1. The CDR3 loop spans 14 amino acids. In germline, CDR1 is MGHRA, CDR2 YSYEKL. V lost 2 bases, J lost 3 bases, and 3 bases stayed unmatched. For the CDR3, the DNA is TGCGCCAGCAGCCAATCGACAGGGTACTATGGCTACACCTTC. As protein: CASSQSTGYYGYTF.

The chain combines TRBV7-6 with TRBJ2-1; TRBD2 matches at 8 bases. Germline lookup yields CDR1 SGHVS and CDR2 FNYEAQ. V lost 1 base, J lost 6 bases, and 8 bases stayed unmatched. The CDR3 consists of 16 residues. CDR3 region: CASSLGGSGVGNEQFF. CDR3 nucleotides: TGTGCCAGCAGCTTAGGAGGTAGCGGGGTGGGCAATGAGCAGTTCTTC.

This clone was seen a few times. J is TRBJ1-6 and V is TRBV6-5; D unresolved. Looked up from germline, CDR1 is MNHEY and CDR2 is SVGAGI. The CDR3 has 13 amino acids. V was pared by 7 bases and J by 8 bases, with 12 bases between. The CDR3 bases are TGTGCCAGCACCCGTCTCCGGGATTCACCCCTCCACTTT. Translation gives CASTRLRDSPLHF.

Here the CDR3 reads CATRTSFNSGNTIYF. CDR3 DNA: TGTGCCACCAGGACATCTTTCAATTCTGGAAACACCATATATTTT. This chain links TRBV6-1 with TRBJ1-3; TRBD1 might be the D (5 bases). This CDR3 has 15 amino acids. The V gene's germline CDR1 is MNHNS and CDR2 SASEGT. Trimming left V 10 bases short and J 1 base short, with 17 bases between.

This chain links TRBV19 with TRBJ1-5, with a possible D match to TRBD1 (6 bases). This CDR3 comprises 18 residues. The germline V gene encodes CDR1 LNHDA and CDR2 SQIVND (reference sequence). V was clipped by 1 base and J by 3 bases, with 19 bases between them. For the CDR3, the DNA is TGTGCCAGTAGTATAGCCGTCCGTGGGGGACACCACAATCAGCCCCAGCATTTT. Translation gives CASSIAVRGGHHNQPQHF.

This chain links TRBV7-9 with TRBJ1-1; no clear D gene. V was shortened by 8 bases and J by 0 bases, with 13 bases between the two germline ends. The CDR3 is made up of 14 amino acids. Germline values: CDR1 SEHNR, CDR2 FQNEAQ (reference sequence). The CDR3 spells CASPHGVLNTEAFF. DNA of the CDR3: TGTGCCAGCCCACATGGGGTCTTGAACACTGAAGCTTTCTTT.

The chain couples TRBV11-2 to TRBJ2-7; D unresolved. Trimming stripped 4 bases from V and 0 bases from J, with 10 bases between. The CDR3 length is 14 residues. The germline CDR1 and CDR2 sequences are SGHAT and FQNNGV. The CDR3 bases are TGTGCCAGCAGCTCTACGGGCCTCTCCTACGAGCAGTACTTC. Translating it yields CASSSTGLSYEQYF.

This clone showed up just a few times. The chain uses TRBV5-4 and TRBJ1-1; D not certain. CDR3 size: 14 residues. V lost 4 bases, J lost 1 base, and 11 bases lay in between. Germline loops: CDR1 SGHNT, CDR2 YYREEE (reference sequence). CDR3 in amino acids: CASSAQFGNTEAFF. The CDR3 nucleotides are TGTGCCAGCAGCGCGCAGTTTGGGAACACTGAAGCTTTCTTT.

The CDR3 sequence: CAIMSFQDRGLQFF. In nucleotides, the CDR3 is TGTGCCATCATGTCCTTCCAGGACAGGGGATTGCAGTTCTTC. The rearrangement links TRBV10-3 to TRBJ2-1, with 9 bases aligning to TRBD1. Germline V lookup: CDR1 ENHRY, CDR2 SYGVKD. V gave up 7 bases and J gave up 12 bases; unmatched junction bases: 13. The CDR3 length is 14 residues.

The CDR3 here is CASSLWRATTDTQYF. CDR3 DNA sequence: TGTGCCAGCAGTTTATGGCGGGCTACCACAGATACGCAGTATTTT. The chain is built from TRBV27 and TRBJ2-3, with D tentatively TRBD2 (5 bases). Trimming took off 1 base at V and 2 bases at J, with 10 bases between the two ends. Germline CDR1 MNHEY, CDR2 SMNVEV (reference sequence). This CDR3 is 15 amino acids long.

The chain employs TRBV7-9 and TRBJ1-4; TRBD1 matches 7 bases. V was clipped by 1 base and J by 13 bases; unmatched bases: 9. Per the germline V gene, CDR1 is SEHNR and CDR2 is FQNEAQ (reference sequence). The CDR3 sequence is 14 residues long. The CDR3 here is CASSLVGTVPLLFF. DNA of the CDR3: TGTGCCAGCAGCTTAGTCGGGACAGTTCCATTACTGTTTTTT.

V and J are TRBV5-1 and TRBJ2-1, with a weak D call TRBD1 (6 bases). The germline V gene encodes CDR1 SGHRS and CDR2 YFSETQ. CDR3 length: 15 residues. Trimming removed 7 bases at V and 3 bases at J, with 17 bases between. This CDR3 is CASGDRPKIYNEQFF. The CDR3 coding sequence is TGCGCCAGCGGCGACAGGCCAAAAATCTACAATGAGCAGTTCTTC. Combining the CDR3 with reference TRBV5-1 and TRBJ2-1 gives the whole variable domain KAGVTQTPRYLIKTRGQQVTLSCSPISGHRSVSWYQQTPGQGLQFLFEYFSETQRNKGNFPGRFSGRQFSNSRSEMNVSTLELGDSALYLCASGDRPKIYNEQFFGPGTRLTVL.

V gene TRBV2 combines with J gene TRBJ2-2; 14 nucleotides line up with TRBD2. V was pared by 7 bases and J by 2 bases, with 6 bases of the junction left unmatched. CDR3 length: 17 amino acids. Germline loops: CDR1 SNHLY, CDR2 FYNNEI. The CDR3 is CASTRTSGGINTGELFF. DNA for the CDR3: TGTGCCAGCACCCGGACTAGCGGGGGGATAAACACCGGGGAGCTGTTTTTT. The full variable domain, completed using reference TRBV2 and TRBJ2-2, is EPEVTQTPSHQVTQMGQEVILRCVPISNHLYFYWYRQILGQKVEFLVSFYNNEISEKSEIFDDQFSVERPDGSNFTLKIRSTKLEDSAMYFCASTRTSGGINTGELFFGEGSRLTVL.

The J gene is TRBJ2-1, the V gene TRBV5-1; D is possibly TRBD2 (5 bases). The V and J ends lost 2 bases and 8 bases respectively, with 17 bases between them. There are 15 residues in the CDR3. The germline V gene encodes CDR1 SGHRS and CDR2 YFSETQ. This chain's CDR3 is CASSFSGVIGDEQFF. The DNA for the CDR3 is TGCGCCAGCAGCTTCAGCGGTGTCATCGGCGATGAGCAGTTCTTC. The whole variable domain, remainder taken from reference TRBV5-1 and TRBJ2-1, is KAGVTQTPRYLIKTRGQQVTLSCSPISGHRSVSWYQQTPGQGLQFLFEYFSETQRNKGNFPGRFSGRQFSNSRSEMNVSTLELGDSALYLCASSFSGVIGDEQFFGPGTRLTVL.

V usage is TRBV6-6 and J usage is TRBJ1-2; D gene uncertain. The V gene lost 0 bases and the J gene lost 0 bases, with 11 bases spanning the gap. Looked up from germline, CDR1 is MNHNY and CDR2 is SVGAGI (reference sequence). The CDR3 is made up of 16 amino acids. Here the CDR3 reads CASSYSSKRANYGYTF. The CDR3 region has the DNA TGTGCCAGCAGTTACTCGAGTAAACGGGCTAACTATGGCTACACCTTC.

This chain uses TRBV10-3 with TRBJ1-1; D unclear. Germline V lookup: CDR1 ENHRY, CDR2 SYGVKD. The CDR3 runs to 14 residues. Trimming stripped 6 bases from V and 0 bases from J, with 11 bases between. CDR3 protein: CAIRKTEVNTEAFF. The CDR3 DNA sequence: TGTGCCATCAGAAAAACAGAGGTGAACACTGAAGCTTTCTTT.

The chain links TRBV7-8 to TRBJ2-5; D is perhaps TRBD2 (5 bases). Germline assignment: CDR1 SGHVS and CDR2 FQNEAQ. Trimming removed 6 bases at V and 5 bases at J, with 16 bases between. This CDR3 has 14 residues. In nucleotides, the CDR3 is TGTGCCAGCAGTACAACTAGGGATAGGGAGACCCAGTACTTC. Amino acids: CASSTTRDRETQYF.

The chain carries TRBV7-9 and TRBJ1-3; D perhaps matches TRBD1 (6 bases). The CDR3 extends over 17 amino acids. The germline CDR1 and CDR2 sequences are SEHNR and FQNEAQ (reference sequence). Trimming shortened V by 0 bases and J by 0 bases, and 12 bases separated the two germline ends. The CDR3 loop is CASSLAVNRVSGNTIYF. The CDR3 region has the DNA TGTGCCAGCAGCTTAGCCGTGAACAGGGTCTCTGGAAACACCATATATTTT.

The chain links TRBV7-2 to TRBJ2-3; D not resolved. Looked up from germline, CDR1 is SGHTA and CDR2 is FQGNSA. Trimming left V 5 bases short and J 0 bases short, with 12 bases between. The CDR3 loop spans 15 amino acids. The CDR3 DNA follows: TGTGCCAGCAGCCCTTGGTCTTCTAGCACAGATACGCAGTATTTT. It encodes CASSPWSSSTDTQYF. Variable domain in full (rest from reference TRBV7-2 and TRBJ2-3): GAGVSQSPSNKVTEKGKDVELRCDPISGHTALYWYRQSLGQGLEFLIYFQGNSAPDKSGLPSDRFSAERTGGSVSTLTIQRTQQEDSAVYLCASSPWSSSTDTQYFGPGTRLTVL.

This chain joins TRBV19 and TRBJ2-1; 9 bases map to TRBD2. The CDR3 sequence is 13 residues long. CDR1 is LNHDA, CDR2 SQIVND, per germline (reference sequence). The V and J ends lost 2 bases and 12 bases, in that order; junction bases with no gene match: 5. CDR3 DNA: TGTGCCAGTAGTATAACAGGCGGGGGGGGGCAGTTCTTC. Translated: CASSITGGGGQFF.